Following are 28 T cell receptor beta chains from one sample sequenced in a study of cytomegalovirus exposure and HLA in healthy donors. In the PCR, 60 Vbeta and 13 Jbeta primers were used. Method: immunoSEQ multiplex PCR; TCRdb's copy keeps in-frame clones and lacks some. This table holds roughly 92,000 clones, 65% to 90% found once. The specimen sequenced was PBMCs. The source is a woman in her 70s in good health and CMV-seropositive.

The rearrangement joins TRBV28 to TRBJ2-7; 7 nucleotides agree with TRBD2. The junction had 12 bases not matched to a gene; V was cut back by 8 bases and J by 5 bases. Germline V gives CDR1 MDHEN, CDR2 SYDVKM. The CDR3 totals 14 residues. DNA for the CDR3: TGTGCCAGCCAGGTGGGCGGGAGTGGCCACGAGCAGTACTTC. Translating it yields CASQVGGSGHEQYF.

The rearrangement joins TRBV7-2 to TRBJ2-5; unclear D gene. From germline, CDR1 is SGHTA and CDR2 FQGNSA. The V gene lost 6 bases and the J gene lost 3 bases, with 8 bases spanning the gap. The CDR3 consists of 12 residues. The CDR3 reads CASSRLEETQYF. The CDR3 nucleotides are TGTGCCAGCAGTCGACTTGAAGAGACCCAGTACTTC.

V usage is TRBV28 and J usage is TRBJ1-6, with 12 bases fitting TRBD1. The germline V gene has CDR1 MDHEN and CDR2 SYDVKM. The CDR3 is 18 residues long. With 6 bases clipped from V and 7 bases from J, the junction kept 13 bases outside the gene matches. In DNA form, the CDR3 reads TGTGCCAGCAGCATAATGGGGACAGGGGGCGGTTTGAATTCACCCCTCCACTTT. Translated, it gives CASSIMGTGGGLNSPLHF.

The chain combines TRBV30 with TRBJ2-5, with 11 bases identical to TRBD1. With 3 bases clipped from V and 5 bases from J, the junction kept 5 bases outside the gene matches. CDR1 and CDR2 from the germline V gene are GTSNPN and SVGIG (reference sequence). This CDR3 comprises 14 residues. The CDR3 DNA sequence: TGTGCCTGGAGCTTGGACAGGGGGCTGGAGACCCAGTACTTC. Translated, it gives CAWSLDRGLETQYF.

V is TRBV10-1 and J is TRBJ2-3; 10 positions match TRBD2. J lost 4 bases, V lost 0 bases, and 16 bases had no gene match. Looked up from germline, CDR1 is WNHNN and CDR2 is SYGVQD (reference sequence). This CDR3 is built from 20 residues. CDR3 loop: CASSESMRGVSGRWADTQYF. The CDR3 nucleotides are TGCGCCAGCAGTGAGTCGATGAGGGGAGTTAGCGGGAGGTGGGCAGATACGCAGTATTTT.

The CDR3 here is CASTGGRTGGDEQYF. The CDR3 DNA sequence: TGTGCCAGTACTGGGGGAAGGACAGGGGGCGACGAGCAGTACTTC. The chain uses TRBV19 and TRBJ2-5; 11 positions match TRBD1. The J call is doubtful: the DNA matches TRBJ2-7 better. The CDR3 consists of 15 residues. CDR1 LNHDA and CDR2 SQIVND come from the germline V gene (reference sequence).

This sequence joins TRBV7-3 and TRBJ2-3, with D unclear. The CDR3 has 13 residues. V was shortened by 2 bases and J by 3 bases, with 6 bases between the two germline ends. Germline-derived CDR1 and CDR2 are SGHTA and FQGTGA. In nucleotides, the CDR3 is TGTGCCAGCAGCTTACTAGTGACAGATACGCAGTATTTT. Amino acids: CASSLLVTDTQYF.

The chain is built from TRBV9 and TRBJ2-1, with TRBD1 identical over 12 bases. V lost 0 bases to trimming and J lost 10 bases; unmatched junction nucleotides: 8. This CDR3 region has 16 residues. Looked up from germline, CDR1 is SGDLS and CDR2 is YYNGEE. The CDR3 reads CASSVGGDRGLREQFF. CDR3 in DNA: TGTGCCAGCAGCGTAGGGGGGGACAGGGGGCTCCGCGAGCAGTTCTTC.

The rearrangement links TRBV7-3 to TRBJ2-3, with D maybe TRBD2 (5 bases). The germline gives CDR1 SGHTA, CDR2 FQGTGA. The CDR3 has 14 residues. The V and J ends lost 5 bases and 1 base respectively, with 10 bases between them. The CDR3 here is CASSRGLRTDTQYF. The CDR3 DNA reads as TGTGCCAGCAGCCGAGGACTCCGCACAGATACGCAGTATTTT.

The chain joins TRBV2 to TRBJ1-3; D remains ambiguous. This CDR3 comprises 15 residues. Germline CDR1 reads SNHLY; CDR2 reads FYNNEI. Trimming shortened V by 2 bases and J by 2 bases, and 10 bases separated the two germline ends. The CDR3 nucleotides are TGTGCCAGCAGTGAACGGACCGGGGCTGGAAACACCATATATTTT. Amino acid sequence: CASSERTGAGNTIYF.

Notes on this clone: Within the sample, other DNA sequences also encode this same CDR3. The V and J genes are TRBV19 and TRBJ1-5; maybe TRBD1 (5 bases). Trimming pared 6 bases from V and 0 bases from J, leaving 9 bases between. Germline V gives CDR1 LNHDA, CDR2 SQIVND (reference sequence). The CDR3 runs to 14 residues. The CDR3 is CASRTDHSNQPQHF. CDR3 coding DNA: TGTGCCAGTAGGACAGATCATAGCAATCAGCCCCAGCATTTT.

V gene TRBV9 combines with J gene TRBJ2-2, with unresolved D. The CDR3 loop spans 15 amino acids. Germline V lookup: CDR1 SGDLS, CDR2 YYNGEE. Trimming shortened V by 3 bases and J by 1 base, and 10 bases separated the two germline ends. This CDR3 is CASSAGSGNTGELFF. In DNA form, the CDR3 reads TGTGCCAGCAGCGCCGGCTCGGGGAACACCGGGGAGCTGTTTTTT.

In its sample, this clone was seen a few times. The chain recombines TRBV6-1 with TRBJ2-7, with D possibly being TRBD2 (5 bases). V was shortened by 1 base and J by 7 bases, with 11 bases between the two germline ends. The CDR3 covers 13 residues. The germline CDR1 and CDR2 sequences are MNHNS and SASEGT. CDR3 DNA: TGTGCCAGCAGTGAAGTCGGGGTGCGGGAGCAGTACTTC. Encoded protein: CASSEVGVREQYF.

The chain employs TRBV7-3 and TRBJ2-7; TRBD1 matches 10 bases. CDR3 length equals 15 residues. Per germline, CDR1 SGHTA and CDR2 FQGTGA. J lost 5 bases, V lost 0 bases, and 4 bases had no gene match. The CDR3 loop is CASSLTSGTGDEQYF. The CDR3 DNA follows: TGTGCCAGCAGCTTAACCTCCGGGACAGGGGACGAGCAGTACTTC.

The chain joins TRBV18 to TRBJ1-2; 8 nucleotides agree with TRBD1. The CDR3 length is 14 residues. Germline lookup yields CDR1 KGHSH and CDR2 LQKENI. The ends lost 6 bases at V and 6 bases at J; junction bases unmatched: 9. Here the CDR3 reads CASSPRMGQDGYTF. In DNA form, the CDR3 reads TGTGCCAGCTCCCCCCGGATGGGACAGGATGGCTACACCTTC. The whole variable domain, filled in from reference TRBV18 and TRBJ1-2, reads NAGVMQNPRHLVRRRGQEARLRCSPMKGHSHVYWYRQLPEEGLKFMVYLQKENIIDESGMPKERFSAEFPKEGPSILRIQQVVRGDSAAYFCASSPRMGQDGYTFGSGTRLTVV.

The chain couples TRBV5-1 to TRBJ2-7; D is undetermined. This CDR3 comprises 15 residues. Germline V lookup: CDR1 SGHRS, CDR2 YFSETQ. V lost 0 bases and J 2 bases, leaving 12 bases between the germline ends. The CDR3 DNA is TGCGCCAGCAGCTTGGACAGTAATTTGGCCTACGAGCAGTACTTC. It is translated as CASSLDSNLAYEQYF.

The chain recombines TRBV4-3 with TRBJ2-7; 11 bases map to TRBD2. The ends lost 4 bases at V and 5 bases at J; junction bases unmatched: 10. From germline, CDR1 is LGHNA and CDR2 YSLEER. The CDR3 loop spans 16 amino acids. CDR3 coding DNA: TGCGCCAGCAGCCTGGCCTTAACTAGCGGGAGTAACGAGCAGTACTTC. Residues: CASSLALTSGSNEQYF.

To note about this clone: At the DNA level, this CDR3 is encoded by other sequences in the same sample as well. The V and J genes are TRBV2 and TRBJ1-2; no definite D call. Germline V CDR1 and CDR2: SNHLY, FYNNEI. V dropped 5 bases and J dropped 2 bases, with 9 bases sitting between them. CDR3 length: 13 amino acids. The CDR3 DNA is TGTGCCAGCAGTCTGGATAGCAACTATGGCTACACCTTC. Amino acid sequence: CASSLDSNYGYTF.

This rearrangement joins TRBV4-3 to TRBJ2-3; 10 bases fit TRBD2. V lost 0 bases, J lost 5 bases, and 5 bases stayed unmatched. This CDR3 has 16 amino acids. Germline assignment: CDR1 LGHNA and CDR2 YSLEER. CDR3 protein: CASSQEGLATRDTQYF. In nucleotides, the CDR3 is TGCGCCAGCAGCCAAGAGGGACTAGCGACGAGAGATACGCAGTATTTT.

The chain joins TRBV7-9 to TRBJ1-5, with TRBD1 matching 7 bases. This CDR3 spans 17 amino acids. Germline trimming cut 2 bases from V and 7 bases from J; bases unmatched to any gene: 14. The germline CDR1 and CDR2 sequences are SEHNR and FQNEAQ (reference sequence). The CDR3 reads CASSLSFYTGVQQPQHF. CDR3 coding DNA: TGTGCCAGCAGCTTATCTTTCTACACAGGGGTTCAGCAGCCCCAGCATTTT.

The V gene is TRBV19, the J gene TRBJ1-5, with D unclear. Germline assignment: CDR1 LNHDA and CDR2 SQIVND (reference sequence). Trimming took 3 bases from V and 1 from J, leaving 10 bases between them. This CDR3 has 15 residues. CDR3 nucleotide sequence: TGTGCCAGTAGTATGGCGGCATGGAGCAATCAGCCCCAGCATTTT. Residues: CASSMAAWSNQPQHF.

This clone was counted only a few times. The chain joins TRBV5-4 to TRBJ1-3; maybe TRBD1 (5 bases). The V end lost 4 bases, the J end lost 1 base, and 21 bases lay between the germline ends. CDR3 length equals 18 residues. Germline V gene sequence: CDR1 SGHNT, CDR2 YYREEE (reference sequence). CDR3: CASSPKSQGRGSGNTIYF. The CDR3 region has the DNA TGTGCCAGCAGCCCGAAATCCCAGGGTAGGGGATCTGGAAACACCATATATTTT.

J is TRBJ2-5 and V is TRBV11-2, with TRBD1 matching over 9 bases. CDR3 length: 15 residues. Germline loops: CDR1 SGHAT, CDR2 FQNNGV. The trim removed 5 bases at V and 2 bases at J, leaving 6 bases unmatched. The CDR3 sequence is CASSADRGIQETQYF. In DNA, the CDR3 is TGTGCCAGCAGCGCTGACAGGGGGATACAAGAGACCCAGTACTTC. The whole variable domain, remainder taken from reference TRBV11-2 and TRBJ2-5, is EAGVAQSPRYKIIEKRQSVAFWCNPISGHATLYWYQQILGQGPKLLIQFQNNGVVDDSQLPKDRFSAERLKGVDSTLKIQPAKLEDSAVYLCASSADRGIQETQYFGPGTRLLVL.

This chain connects TRBV11-2 to TRBJ2-7; 7 nucleotides match TRBD1. In germline, CDR1 is SGHAT, CDR2 FQNNGV. The CDR3 has 14 residues. J gave up 2 bases and V 3 bases, and 4 bases lay outside the gene matches. CDR3 amino acids: CASSLLGQAYEQYF. The CDR3 region has the DNA TGTGCCAGCAGCTTGCTCGGACAGGCCTACGAGCAGTACTTC.

The rearrangement joins TRBV19 to TRBJ2-3, with 10 nucleotides matching TRBD1. This CDR3 region has 14 residues. Germline lookup yields CDR1 LNHDA and CDR2 SQIVND (reference sequence). J was trimmed by 2 bases and V by 10 bases; bases with no gene match: 6. The CDR3 region is CATWDRGDTDTQYF. CDR3 nucleotide sequence: TGTGCCACATGGGACAGGGGAGACACAGATACGCAGTATTTT. Drawing the rest from reference TRBV19 and TRBJ2-3, the complete variable domain is DGGITQSPKYLFRKEGQNVTLSCEQNLNHDAMYWYRQDPGQGLRLIYYSQIVNDFQKGDIAEGYSVSREKKESFPLTVTSAQKNPTAFYLCATWDRGDTDTQYFGPGTRLTVL.

This chain uses TRBV9 with TRBJ2-3; a possible D gene is TRBD2 (6 bases). V lost 0 bases and J 6 bases, leaving 14 bases between the germline ends. CDR1 is SGDLS and CDR2 is YYNGEE in the germline V gene. The CDR3 runs 15 residues. CDR3 region: CASSVAPSGGDTQYF. Written as DNA, the CDR3 is TGTGCCAGCAGCGTAGCCCCCTCCGGAGGGGATACGCAGTATTTT.

V and J are TRBV7-2 and TRBJ2-5; the match to TRBD2 covers 8 bases. With 5 bases clipped from V and 4 bases from J, the junction kept 6 bases outside the gene matches. The CDR3 totals 14 residues. In germline, CDR1 is SGHTA, CDR2 FQGNSA. CDR3 loop: CASSRSGSLETQYF. CDR3 nucleotide sequence: TGTGCCAGCAGCCGCAGCGGGAGCTTAGAGACCCAGTACTTC. The entire variable domain, with the rest obtained from reference TRBV7-2 and TRBJ2-5, is as follows: GAGVSQSPSNKVTEKGKDVELRCDPISGHTALYWYRQSLGQGLEFLIYFQGNSAPDKSGLPSDRFSAERTGGSVSTLTIQRTQQEDSAVYLCASSRSGSLETQYFGPGTRLLVL.

This chain joins TRBV19 and TRBJ1-1; the match to TRBD1 covers 9 bases. This CDR3 spans 14 amino acids. The ends lost 6 bases at V and 4 bases at J; junction bases unmatched: 6. Germline CDR1 reads LNHDA; CDR2 reads SQIVND (reference sequence). This CDR3 reads CASRPMDRGTEAFF. The DNA for the CDR3 is TGTGCCAGTAGACCAATGGACAGGGGCACTGAAGCTTTCTTT.